These 14 T cell receptor beta chains originate from one sample sequenced in a study of vaccination and CD4 T cells after COVID-19. Cultured CD4+ T cells had their DNA profiled by the Oncomine TCR Beta short-read assay. TCRdb called the PCR reads again in MiXCR, with one record for every CDR3 protein. The sample consists of fewer than 15,000 distinct CDR3 sequences, about 30% of them appearing once. Treatment in this sample: 10-day PBMC culture with coronavirus spike peptide pools or control peptides (ViraFEST assay). These TCRs' antigens remain unknown. Sequencing was done on a sample of CD4+ T cells from blood, cultured in vitro. The receptors shown here come from a human donor who had recovered from COVID-19.

The chain employs TRBV20-1 and TRBJ2-7, with D possibly called TRBD1 or TRBD2 (5 bases each). The germline CDR1 and CDR2 sequences are DFQATT and SNEGSKA (reference sequence). V was cut by 5 bases and J by 0 bases, with 8 bases left in between. The CDR3 loop spans 12 amino acids. The DNA of the CDR3 is TGCAGTGCTGGGACCACCTCCTACGAGCAGTACTTC. Translated: CSAGTTSYEQYF.

This clonotype was observed a few times. V is TRBV10-3 and J is TRBJ1-2; D remains unclear. The CDR3 spans 14 residues. Trimming took off 3 bases at V and 1 base at J, with 9 bases between the two ends. The germline gives CDR1 ENHRY, CDR2 SYGVKD. CDR3 protein: CAISESTFNYGYTF. DNA of the CDR3: TGTGCCATCAGTGAATCCACCTTTAACTATGGCTACACCTTC.

A single count supports this clonotype. CDR3 DNA: TGCAGTGCATTAGCGGGAGACAATGAGCAGTTCTTC. This codes for CSALAGDNEQFF. The chain couples TRBV20-1 to TRBJ2-1, with 9 nucleotides matching TRBD2. Losses at the gene ends were 6 bases for V and 5 bases for J; bases not matched to a gene: 2. The germline V gene encodes CDR1 DFQATT and CDR2 SNEGSKA (reference sequence). This CDR3 spans 12 amino acids.

This clonotype occurred a few times. The chain is built from TRBV19 and TRBJ2-7; D is perhaps TRBD2 (6 bases). V lost 6 bases, J lost 4 bases, and 19 bases lay in between. This CDR3 spans 15 amino acids. Germline V gene lookup returns CDR1 LNHDA and CDR2 SQIVND (reference sequence). The CDR3 here is CASSKPSAGIYEQYF. CDR3 DNA: TGTGCCAGTAGCAAACCCTCGGCGGGGATATACGAGCAGTACTTC.

This clonotype has only a few counts. The chain employs TRBV27 and TRBJ2-3; TRBD1 agrees at 8 bases. V gave up 1 base and J gave up 3 bases; unmatched junction bases: 6. The CDR3 covers 16 residues. Germline V gene data show CDR1 as MNHEY and CDR2 as SMNVEV (reference sequence). CDR3 in DNA: TGTGCCAGCAGTTTATGGGCAGGGGGCGAGACAGATACGCAGTATTTT. It translates to CASSLWAGGETDTQYF.

The rearrangement uses TRBV6-1 and TRBJ1-4; a weak D match, TRBD1 (6 bases). V dropped 11 bases and J dropped 5 bases, with 15 bases sitting between them. Germline CDR1 and CDR2: MNHNS and SASEGT. The CDR3 contains 13 residues. DNA for the CDR3: TGTGCCTCGAAACGGGACACCAATGAAAAACTGTTTTTT. Translated: CASKRDTNEKLFF.

This clonotype was detected only a few times. The CDR3 DNA reads TGTGCCAGCAGCAGACAGTACACTAATCCCCAGCATTTT. It yields the protein CASSRQYTNPQHF. The V call is TRBV2, the J call TRBJ1-5; maybe TRBD1 (5 bases). The CDR3 covers 13 residues. In germline, CDR1 is SNHLY, CDR2 FYNNEI. Trimming took off 6 bases at V and 10 bases at J, with 16 bases between the two ends.

This clonotype was counted only a few times. The chain links TRBV6-5 to TRBJ2-7, with D perhaps assigned TRBD1 or TRBD2 (5 bases each). The V end was cut by 2 bases, the J end by 6 bases, with 11 bases between. The CDR3 covers 13 residues. The germline V gene has CDR1 MNHEY and CDR2 SVGAGI. This CDR3 is CASSYVAGAEQYF. CDR3 nucleotide sequence: TGTGCCAGCAGTTACGTGGCCGGGGCCGAGCAGTACTTC.

V usage is TRBV19 and J usage is TRBJ1-5; 9 bases line up with TRBD1. CDR1 and CDR2 from the germline V gene are LNHDA and SQIVND (reference sequence). This CDR3 region has 16 residues. J was trimmed by 6 bases and V by 5 bases; bases with no gene match: 11. Here the CDR3 DNA reads TGTGCCAGTAGTTCTCAGGACAGGGGAATCCGTCAGCCCCAGCATTTT. Amino acid sequence: CASSSQDRGIRQPQHF.

V usage is TRBV5-1 and J usage is TRBJ2-1; 7 positions match TRBD2. Germline V gene lookup returns CDR1 SGHRS and CDR2 YFSETQ. Trimming cost V 3 bases and J 2 bases; bases outside gene matches: 5. This CDR3 is built from 15 residues. This CDR3 is CASSSKRDPYNEQFF. DNA of the CDR3: TGCGCCAGCAGCTCAAAGCGGGACCCCTACAATGAGCAGTTCTTC. Based on the CDR3 plus reference TRBV5-1 and TRBJ2-1, the full variable domain is KAGVTQTPRYLIKTRGQQVTLSCSPISGHRSVSWYQQTPGQGLQFLFEYFSETQRNKGNFPGRFSGRQFSNSRSEMNVSTLELGDSALYLCASSSKRDPYNEQFFGPGTRLTVL.

The chain couples TRBV4-2 to TRBJ2-2; 12 positions agree with TRBD2. The CDR3 has 19 amino acids. Germline V gene sequence: CDR1 LGHNA, CDR2 YNFKEQ. V was pared by 5 bases and J by 3 bases, with 13 bases of the junction left unmatched. The CDR3 protein is CASSKGTSGLASYTGELFF. In nucleotides, the CDR3 is TGTGCCAGCAGCAAGGGGACTAGCGGGTTAGCTTCGTACACCGGGGAGCTGTTTTTT.

The DNA of the CDR3 is TGTGCCAGCAGTTTGACTAGCGGGATTTCCTACGAGCAGTACTTC. Encoded protein: CASSLTSGISYEQYF. The gene calls are TRBV28 and TRBJ2-7, with 11 positions matching TRBD2. The trim removed 3 bases at V and 1 base at J, leaving 2 bases unmatched. The CDR3 sequence is 15 residues long. Germline lookup yields CDR1 MDHEN and CDR2 SYDVKM.

The J gene is TRBJ1-1, the V gene TRBV6-1; D not resolved. Trimming pared 3 bases from V and 2 bases from J, leaving 7 bases between. Germline-derived CDR1 and CDR2 are MNHNS and SASEGT. This CDR3 contains 13 residues. For the CDR3, the DNA is TGTGCCAGCAGTGACTGGGGAAACACTGAAGCTTTCTTT. Amino acids: CASSDWGNTEAFF.

This clonotype has a handful of counts. This chain uses TRBV28 with TRBJ1-6, with 8 positions matching TRBD1. This CDR3 is built from 14 residues. Germline lookup yields CDR1 MDHEN and CDR2 SYDVKM. The junction had 6 bases not matched to a gene; V was cut back by 6 bases and J by 8 bases. CDR3 sequence (DNA): TGTGCCAGCAGGTCAGGACAGGGCTATTCACCCCTCCACTTT. It is translated as CASRSGQGYSPLHF.